This TCR beta chain was sequenced during a study of cytomegalovirus exposure and HLA in healthy donors. About the study: Out of about 410 genotyped donors, about 81% belonged to the Caucasian-associated ancestry cluster.

Study-level findings and limits: Sequence variants that were highly shared formed a cluster that was likely a sequencing artifact. Earlier analysis yielded a pattern in which most TCR beta V segments were productive about 90% or about 30% of the time. Reports state that TCR beta sequences accurately predicted most subjects' HLA-A and HLA-B alleles.

In regard to this clone: Its cognate antigen is unknown.

PCR primers comprised 60 Vbeta and 13 Jbeta primers. This table comes from immunoSEQ multiplex PCR, and its TCRdb copy is limited to in-frame clones, with some not included. The profile shows approximately 150,000 clones, roughly 80% of them singletons. Trimming removed 3 bases from V and 10 bases from J; junction bases left unmatched: 3. Germline V lookup: CDR1 KGHSH, CDR2 LQKENI. This CDR3 has 14 amino acids. This sequence was found in a woman in her 40s in good health and CMV-seropositive. The sequenced material came from PBMCs. This chain links TRBV18 with TRBJ2-1, with 13 bases that match TRBD2. The CDR3 coding sequence is TGTGCCAGCTCACCCCCGGGACTAGCGGGAGAGCAGTTCTTC. This encodes CASSPPGLAGEQFF.